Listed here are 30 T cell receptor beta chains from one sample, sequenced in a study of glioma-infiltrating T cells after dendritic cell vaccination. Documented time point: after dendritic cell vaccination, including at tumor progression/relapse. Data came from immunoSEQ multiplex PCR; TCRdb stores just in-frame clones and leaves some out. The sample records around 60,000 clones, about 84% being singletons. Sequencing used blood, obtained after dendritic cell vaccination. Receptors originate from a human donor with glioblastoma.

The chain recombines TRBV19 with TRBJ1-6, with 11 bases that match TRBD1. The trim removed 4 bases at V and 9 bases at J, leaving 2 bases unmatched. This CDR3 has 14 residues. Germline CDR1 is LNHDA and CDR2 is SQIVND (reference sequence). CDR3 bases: TGTGCCAGTAGTACGGGACAGGGGGTTTCACCCCTCCACTTT. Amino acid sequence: CASSTGQGVSPLHF.

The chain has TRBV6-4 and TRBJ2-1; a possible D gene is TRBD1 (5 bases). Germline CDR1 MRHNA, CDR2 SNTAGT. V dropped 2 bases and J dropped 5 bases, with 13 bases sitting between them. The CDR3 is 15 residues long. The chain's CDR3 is CASSDLAGRDNEQFF. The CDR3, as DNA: TGTGCCAGCAGTGACCTGGCAGGGCGCGACAATGAGCAGTTCTTC.

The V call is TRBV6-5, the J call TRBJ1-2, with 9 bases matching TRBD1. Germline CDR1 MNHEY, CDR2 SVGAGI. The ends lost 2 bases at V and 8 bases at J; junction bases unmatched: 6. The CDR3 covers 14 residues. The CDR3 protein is CASSYGRQGVGYTF. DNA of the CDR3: TGTGCCAGCAGTTACGGGAGACAGGGGGTAGGCTACACCTTC.

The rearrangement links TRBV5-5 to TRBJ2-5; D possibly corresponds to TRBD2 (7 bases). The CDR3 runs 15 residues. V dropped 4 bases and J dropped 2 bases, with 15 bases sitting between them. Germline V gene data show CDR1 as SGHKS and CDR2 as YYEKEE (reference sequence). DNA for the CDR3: TGTGCCAGCAGCGGGAGGGGGGGCCCTCAAGAGACCCAGTACTTC. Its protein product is CASSGRGGPQETQYF.

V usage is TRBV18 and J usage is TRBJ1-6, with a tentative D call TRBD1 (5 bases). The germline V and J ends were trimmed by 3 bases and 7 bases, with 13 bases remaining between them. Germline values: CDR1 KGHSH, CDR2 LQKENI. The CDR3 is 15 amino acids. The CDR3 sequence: CASSPEIDSNSPLHF. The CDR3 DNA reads TGTGCCAGCTCACCTGAAATAGACAGCAATTCACCCCTCCACTTT.

CDR3 in DNA: TGTGCCAGCAGCTTAGAAGGGGATGACGAGCAGTACTTC. This gives the protein CASSLEGDDEQYF. The chain combines TRBV7-9 with TRBJ2-7; TRBD1 might be the D (5 bases). In germline, CDR1 is SEHNR, CDR2 FQNEAQ (reference sequence). V lost 1 base to trimming and J lost 5 bases, with 9 bases between them. The CDR3 length is 13 residues.

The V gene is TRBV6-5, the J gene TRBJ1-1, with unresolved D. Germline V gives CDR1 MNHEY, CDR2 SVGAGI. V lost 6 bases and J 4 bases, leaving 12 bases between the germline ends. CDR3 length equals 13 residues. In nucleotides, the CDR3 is TGTGCCAGCAGGCGGGGAGTTTCCACTGAAGCTTTCTTT. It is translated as CASRRGVSTEAFF.

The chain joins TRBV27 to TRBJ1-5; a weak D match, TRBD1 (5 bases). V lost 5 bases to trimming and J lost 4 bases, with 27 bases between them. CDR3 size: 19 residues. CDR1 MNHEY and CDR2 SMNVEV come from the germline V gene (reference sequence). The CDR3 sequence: CASSPPRAEGVSGNQPQHF. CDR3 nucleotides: TGTGCCAGCAGTCCCCCCCGTGCGGAAGGGGTAAGTGGAAATCAGCCCCAGCATTTT.

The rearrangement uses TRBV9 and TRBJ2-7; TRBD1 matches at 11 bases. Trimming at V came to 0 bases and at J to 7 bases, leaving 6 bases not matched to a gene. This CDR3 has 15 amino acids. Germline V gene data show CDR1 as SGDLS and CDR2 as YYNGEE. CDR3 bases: TGTGCCAGCAGCGTAGGAGGACAGGGGGCTGGAGAGCAGTACTTC. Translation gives CASSVGGQGAGEQYF.

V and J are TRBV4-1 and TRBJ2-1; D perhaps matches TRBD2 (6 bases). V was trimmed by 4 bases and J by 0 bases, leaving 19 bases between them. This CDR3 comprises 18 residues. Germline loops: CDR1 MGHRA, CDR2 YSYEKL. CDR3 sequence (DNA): TGCGCCAGCAGCCCAAGACCCCCGCGGGGCAGCTCCTACAATGAGCAGTTCTTC. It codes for CASSPRPPRGSSYNEQFF.

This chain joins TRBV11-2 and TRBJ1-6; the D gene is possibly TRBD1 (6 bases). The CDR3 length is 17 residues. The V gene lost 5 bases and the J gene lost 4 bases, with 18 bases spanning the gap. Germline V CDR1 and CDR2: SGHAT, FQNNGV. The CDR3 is CASSPTPGVGYNSPLHF. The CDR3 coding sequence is TGTGCCAGCAGCCCTACCCCAGGGGTAGGGTATAATTCACCCCTCCACTTT.

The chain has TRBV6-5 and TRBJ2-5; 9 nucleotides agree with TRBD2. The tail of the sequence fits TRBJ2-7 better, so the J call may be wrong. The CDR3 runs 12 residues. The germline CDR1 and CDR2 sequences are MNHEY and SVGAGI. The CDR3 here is CATDSGGHEQYF. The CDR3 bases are TGTGCCACCGATAGCGGGGGACACGAGCAGTACTTC.

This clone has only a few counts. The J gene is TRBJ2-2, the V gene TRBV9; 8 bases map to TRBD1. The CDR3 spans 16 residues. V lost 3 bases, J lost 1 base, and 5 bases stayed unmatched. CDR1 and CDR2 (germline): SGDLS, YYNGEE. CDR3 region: CASSARQGMNTGELFF. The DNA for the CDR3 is TGTGCCAGCAGCGCAAGACAGGGGATGAACACCGGGGAGCTGTTTTTT.

The CDR3 reads CASSTGNTEAFF. The CDR3 nucleotides are TGTGCCAGCAGCACAGGGAACACTGAAGCTTTCTTT. The V call is TRBV11-2, the J call TRBJ1-1, with TRBD1 as a possible D gene (5 bases). The CDR3 consists of 12 residues. Germline lookup yields CDR1 SGHAT and CDR2 FQNNGV. The V end lost 5 bases, the J end lost 1 base, and 5 bases lay between the germline ends.

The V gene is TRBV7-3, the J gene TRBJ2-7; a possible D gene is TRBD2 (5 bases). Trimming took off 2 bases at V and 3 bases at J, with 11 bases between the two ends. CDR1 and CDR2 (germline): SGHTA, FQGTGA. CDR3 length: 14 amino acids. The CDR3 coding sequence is TGTGCCAGCAGCTTATCCCCCGGGGTCTACGAGCAGTACTTC. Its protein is CASSLSPGVYEQYF.

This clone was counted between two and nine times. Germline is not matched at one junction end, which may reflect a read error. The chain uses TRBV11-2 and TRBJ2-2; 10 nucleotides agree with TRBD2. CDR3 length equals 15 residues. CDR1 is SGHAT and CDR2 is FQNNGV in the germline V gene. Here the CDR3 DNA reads TGCGCCAGCAGCCCAGCGGGGGGGCACACCGGGGAGCTGTTTTTT. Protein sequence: CASSPAGGHTGELFF.

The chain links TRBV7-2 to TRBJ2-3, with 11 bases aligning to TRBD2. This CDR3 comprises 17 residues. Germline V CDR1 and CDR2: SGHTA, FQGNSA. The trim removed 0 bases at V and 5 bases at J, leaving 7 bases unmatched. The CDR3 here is CASSLAPLAGGIDTQYF. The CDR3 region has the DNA TGTGCCAGCAGCTTAGCGCCCCTAGCGGGGGGTATAGATACGCAGTATTTT. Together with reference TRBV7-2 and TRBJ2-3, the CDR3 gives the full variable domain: GAGVSQSPSNKVTEKGKDVELRCDPISGHTALYWYRQSLGQGLEFLIYFQGNSAPDKSGLPSDRFSAERTGGSVSTLTIQRTQQEDSAVYLCASSLAPLAGGIDTQYFGPGTRLTVL.

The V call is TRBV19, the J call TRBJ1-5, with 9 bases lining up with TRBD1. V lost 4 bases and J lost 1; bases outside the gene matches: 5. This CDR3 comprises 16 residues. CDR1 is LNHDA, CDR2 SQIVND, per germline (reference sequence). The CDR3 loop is CASSRQGGASNQPQHF. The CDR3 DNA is TGTGCCAGTAGTAGACAGGGGGGCGCCAGCAATCAGCCCCAGCATTTT.

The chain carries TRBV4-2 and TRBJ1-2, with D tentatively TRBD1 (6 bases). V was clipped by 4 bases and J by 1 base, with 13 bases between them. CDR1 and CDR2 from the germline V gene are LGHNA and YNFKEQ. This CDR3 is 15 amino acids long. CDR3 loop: CASSPTGMLNYGYTF. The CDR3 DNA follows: TGTGCCAGCAGCCCTACAGGGATGCTTAACTATGGCTACACCTTC.

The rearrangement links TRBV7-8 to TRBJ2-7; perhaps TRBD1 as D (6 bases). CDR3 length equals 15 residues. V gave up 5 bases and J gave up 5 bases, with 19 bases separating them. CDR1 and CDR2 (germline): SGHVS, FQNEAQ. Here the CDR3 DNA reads TGTGCCAGCAGCCCACTACAGGGTCCCGTCAACGAGCAGTACTTC. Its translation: CASSPLQGPVNEQYF. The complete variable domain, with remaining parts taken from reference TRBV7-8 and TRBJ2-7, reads GAGVSQSPRYKVAKRGQDVALRCDPISGHVSLFWYQQALGQGPEFLTYFQNEAQLDKSGLPSDRFFAERPEGSVSTLKIQRTQQEDSAVYLCASSPLQGPVNEQYFGPGTRLTVT.

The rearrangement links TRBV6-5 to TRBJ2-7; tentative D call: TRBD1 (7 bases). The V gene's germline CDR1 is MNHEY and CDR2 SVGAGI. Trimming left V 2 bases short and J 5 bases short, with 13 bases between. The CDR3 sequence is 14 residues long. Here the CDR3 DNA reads TGTGCCAGCAGTTACACCGGCAGGGGGGACGAGCAGTACTTC. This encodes CASSYTGRGDEQYF.

The CDR3: CASSTGGANTGELFF. CDR3 bases: TGTGCCAGCAGCACCGGGGGGGCTAACACCGGGGAGCTGTTTTTT. The chain links TRBV9 to TRBJ2-2; 8 positions agree with TRBD2. V shed 4 bases, J shed 2 bases, and the junction held 4 bases outside the gene matches. The germline CDR1 and CDR2 sequences are SGDLS and YYNGEE. The CDR3 sequence is 15 residues long.

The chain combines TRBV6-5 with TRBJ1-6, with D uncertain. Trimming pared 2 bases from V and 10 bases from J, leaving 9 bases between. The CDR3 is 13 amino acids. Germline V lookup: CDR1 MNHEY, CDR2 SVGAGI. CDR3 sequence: CASSYPGSSPLHF. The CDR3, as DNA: TGTGCCAGCAGTTACCCGGGATCCTCACCCCTCCACTTT.

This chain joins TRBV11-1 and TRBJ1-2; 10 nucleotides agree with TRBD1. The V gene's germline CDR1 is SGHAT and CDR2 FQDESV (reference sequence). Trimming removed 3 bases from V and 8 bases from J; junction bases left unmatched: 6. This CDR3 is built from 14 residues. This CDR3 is CASSFGDRGFGYTF. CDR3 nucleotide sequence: TGTGCCAGCAGCTTCGGGGACAGGGGTTTCGGCTACACCTTC.

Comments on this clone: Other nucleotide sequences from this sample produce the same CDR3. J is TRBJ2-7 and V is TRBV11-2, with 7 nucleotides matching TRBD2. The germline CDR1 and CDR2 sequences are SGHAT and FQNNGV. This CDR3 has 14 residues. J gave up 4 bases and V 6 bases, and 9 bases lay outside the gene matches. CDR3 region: CASRGTGGTYEQYF. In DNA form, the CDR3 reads TGTGCCAGCAGGGGTACGGGGGGAACGTACGAGCAGTACTTC.

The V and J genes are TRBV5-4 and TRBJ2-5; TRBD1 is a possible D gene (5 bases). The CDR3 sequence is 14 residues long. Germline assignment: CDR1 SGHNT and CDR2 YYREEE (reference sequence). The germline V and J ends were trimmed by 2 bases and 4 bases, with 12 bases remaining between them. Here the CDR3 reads CASSFNQRGETQYF. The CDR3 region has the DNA TGTGCCAGCAGCTTTAACCAAAGGGGAGAGACCCAGTACTTC.

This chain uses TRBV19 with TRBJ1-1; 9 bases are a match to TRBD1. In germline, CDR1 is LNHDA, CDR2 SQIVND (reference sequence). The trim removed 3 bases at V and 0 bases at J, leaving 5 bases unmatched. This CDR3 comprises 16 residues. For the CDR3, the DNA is TGTGCCAGTAGTATGGGGACAGGGTCCATGAACACTGAAGCTTTCTTT. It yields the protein CASSMGTGSMNTEAFF.

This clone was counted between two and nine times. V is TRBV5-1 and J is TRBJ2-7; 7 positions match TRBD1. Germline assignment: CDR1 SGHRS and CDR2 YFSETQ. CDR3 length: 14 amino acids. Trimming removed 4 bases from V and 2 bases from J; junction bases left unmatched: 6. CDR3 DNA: TGCGCCAGCAGCATGACAGGGTCGGCCTACGAGCAGTACTTC. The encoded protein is CASSMTGSAYEQYF.

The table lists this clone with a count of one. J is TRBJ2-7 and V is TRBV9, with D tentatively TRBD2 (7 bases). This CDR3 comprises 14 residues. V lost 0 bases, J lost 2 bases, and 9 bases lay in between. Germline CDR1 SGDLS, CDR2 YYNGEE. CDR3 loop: CASSVDGGPYEQYF. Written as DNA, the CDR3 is TGTGCCAGCAGCGTAGACGGGGGGCCCTACGAGCAGTACTTC. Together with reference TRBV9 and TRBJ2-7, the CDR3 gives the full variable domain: DSGVTQTPKHLITATGQRVTLRCSPRSGDLSVYWYQQSLDQGLQFLIQYYNGEERAKGNILERFSAQQFPDLHSELNLSSLELGDSALYFCASSVDGGPYEQYFGPGTRLTVT.

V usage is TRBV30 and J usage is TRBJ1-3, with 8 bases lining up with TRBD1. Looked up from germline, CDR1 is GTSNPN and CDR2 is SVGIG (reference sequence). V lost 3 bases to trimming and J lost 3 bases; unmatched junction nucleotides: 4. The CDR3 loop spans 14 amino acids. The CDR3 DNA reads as TGTGCCTGGAGGGGCAGGGGGCATGGAAACACCATATATTTT. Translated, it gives CAWRGRGHGNTIYF.